This T cell receptor (beta chain) comes out of a study of T-cell memory formation after mild COVID-19. Study observations and caveats: Of the contracting clones, CD4+ ones lay mainly in CM and EM, and CD8+ ones in EMRA. Nothing showed for sure that second-wave clones peaking on day 37 were SARS-CoV-2 specific.

MiXCR, run by TCRdb on the 5' RACE reads, gives a single entry per CDR3 protein. The sample contains approximately 560,000 distinct CDR3 sequences, about 18% of which appear only once. The V gene lost 0 bases and the J gene lost 6 bases, with 12 bases spanning the gap. The CDR3 length is 15 residues. Germline lookup yields CDR1 SGDLS and CDR2 YYNGEE. This clonotype showed up just a few times. Its target is unknown. The sample consisted of PBMCs or a T cell subset sorted from them (not recorded which). J is TRBJ2-2 and V is TRBV9; tentative D call: TRBD2 (6 bases). This clonotype originated in an adult woman who had mild COVID-19 (a few samples of this study predate the infection). Cell type and time point are not known. For the CDR3, the DNA is TGTGCCAGCAGCGTAGGGGGTTCGGGGGCCGGGGAGCTGTTTTTT. This encodes CASSVGGSGAGELFF.